This T cell receptor beta chain was retrieved from a study of T-cell memory formation after mild COVID-19. The study, taken as a whole, reports: Some responding clones appeared in pre-infection memory, suggesting cross-reactive memory joined.

Between the trimmed V and J ends, which lost 5 bases and 2 bases, there was a span of 9 bases. The CDR3 length is 13 residues. CDR1 is SEHNR and CDR2 is FQNEAQ in the germline V gene (reference sequence). TCRdb independently ran MiXCR on the 5' RACE reads; one entry per CDR3 protein. The top ten clones hold around 26% of a sample with more than 80,000 distinct CDR3 sequences, 9.5% to 15% of them seen once. Worth noting for this clonotype: No antigen is known for it.

The sequence derives from an adult woman who had mild COVID-19 (a few samples of this study predate the infection). Cell type and time point are not known. Sequenced input: PBMCs or a T cell subset sorted from them (not recorded which). This chain links TRBV7-9 with TRBJ2-5; tentatively, D is TRBD1 or TRBD2 (5 bases each). The CDR3 DNA reads as TGTGCCAGCAGCCGGGGCCTACAAGAGACCCAGTACTTC. Translation gives CASSRGLQETQYF. Variable domain in full (rest from reference TRBV7-9 and TRBJ2-5): DTGVSQNPRHKITKRGQNVTFRCDPISEHNRLYWYRQTLGQGPEFLTYFQNEAQLEKSRLLSDRFSAERPKGSFSTLEIQRTEQGDSAMYLCASSRGLQETQYFGPGTRLLVL.